This T cell receptor beta chain was recorded in a study of vaccination effects on CD4 cells after COVID-19. Whole-study context: Sequencing was preceded by expansion of antigen-specific CD4+ T cells with viral peptide pools in the ViraFEST assay. Overall study results and limits: Long after vaccination, the clones induced by infection and by vaccine shrank markedly in size.

This clone showed up just a few times. The target antigen is unknown. With 10 to 11 days of culture completed, CD4+ T cells were isolated. Neither prior SARS-CoV-2 infection nor positive nucleocapsid antibodies were present in the vaccine recipients. Replacing half the medium with IL-2 medium was done on days 3 and 7. Assay: immunoSEQ multiplex PCR; the TCRdb copy retains only in-frame clones and omits some. The sample includes 30,000 to 40,000 clones, about four fifths seen only once; the top ten take roughly 3%. Germline V CDR1 and CDR2: SEHNR, FQNEAQ (reference sequence). This CDR3 contains 15 residues. The ends were cut back, 1 base at V and 3 bases at J, with 9 bases in the middle.

The V call is TRBV7-9, the J call TRBJ1-4, with a possible D match to TRBD1 (5 bases). Material: CD4+ T cells from PBMCs cultured without peptide, obtained before COVID-19 vaccination. This TCR came from a human donor who received a COVID-19 vaccine. The DNA of the CDR3 is TGTGCCAGCAGCTTAGGGTCCAGGGCTAATGAAAAACTGTTTTTT. Translation gives CASSLGSRANEKLFF.